The T cell receptor (beta chain) described here comes from a study of vaccination effects on CD4 cells after COVID-19. Antigen-specific CD4+ T cells were expanded with viral peptide pools in the ViraFEST assay before sequencing. The authors isolated CD4+ T cells after nine to eleven days of culture. Days 3 and 7 were when half the medium was replaced with IL-2 medium. Findings and limits, study-wide: Clonal contraction was marked in infection- and vaccine-induced clones late after vaccination. Few convalescent patients and no early post-infection timepoints were included in the study.

Concerning this clone: Antigen: not known.

Looked up from germline, CDR1 is SGDLS and CDR2 is YYNGEE. The junction had 5 bases not matched to a gene; V was cut back by 0 bases and J by 4 bases. CDR3 size: 15 residues. Here immunoSEQ multiplex PCR was the method, and the copy in TCRdb shows in-frame clones only, minus some. The sample lists around 30,000 clones; roughly 62% were seen once. The sequencing here drew on CD4+ T cells from PBMCs cultured with HCoV-229E spike peptides, taken before COVID-19 vaccination. This chain uses TRBV9 with TRBJ2-3, with TRBD1 matching over 7 bases. The receptor comes from a human donor who received a COVID-19 vaccine. CDR3 in DNA: TGTGCCAGCAGCGTAGTGGGACAGCTCGCAGATACGCAGTATTTT. Its protein is CASSVVGQLADTQYF.